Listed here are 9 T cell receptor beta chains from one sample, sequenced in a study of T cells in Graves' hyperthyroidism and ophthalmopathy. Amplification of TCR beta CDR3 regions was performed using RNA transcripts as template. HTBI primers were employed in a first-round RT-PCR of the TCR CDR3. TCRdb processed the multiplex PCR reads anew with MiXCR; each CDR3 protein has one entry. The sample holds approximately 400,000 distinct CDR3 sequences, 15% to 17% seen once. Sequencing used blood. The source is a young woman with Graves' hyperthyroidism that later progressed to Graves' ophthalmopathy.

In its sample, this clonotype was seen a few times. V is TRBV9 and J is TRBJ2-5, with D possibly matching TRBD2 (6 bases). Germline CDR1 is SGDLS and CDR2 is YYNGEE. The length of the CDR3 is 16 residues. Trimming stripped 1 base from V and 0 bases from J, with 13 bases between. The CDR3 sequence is CASSVSGTPNQETQYF. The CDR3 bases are TGTGCCAGCAGCGTAAGTGGGACTCCCAACCAAGAGACCCAGTACTTC.

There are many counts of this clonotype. The CDR3 DNA follows: TGCAGCGTTGAAGACTCCCCAGATACGCAGTATTTT. It is translated as CSVEDSPDTQYF. This chain joins TRBV29-1 and TRBJ2-3, with no clear D. Trimming pared 0 bases from V and 4 bases from J, leaving 5 bases between. The germline V gene has CDR1 SQVTM and CDR2 ANQGSEA. The CDR3 totals 12 residues.

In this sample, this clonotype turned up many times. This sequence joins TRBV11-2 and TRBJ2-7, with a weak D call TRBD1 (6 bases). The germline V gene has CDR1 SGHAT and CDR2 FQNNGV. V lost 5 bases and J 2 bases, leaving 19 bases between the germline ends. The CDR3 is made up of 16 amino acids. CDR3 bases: TGTGCCAGCAGCCCAGGTACCGTCACAGGGACCTACGAGCAGTACTTC. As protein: CASSPGTVTGTYEQYF.

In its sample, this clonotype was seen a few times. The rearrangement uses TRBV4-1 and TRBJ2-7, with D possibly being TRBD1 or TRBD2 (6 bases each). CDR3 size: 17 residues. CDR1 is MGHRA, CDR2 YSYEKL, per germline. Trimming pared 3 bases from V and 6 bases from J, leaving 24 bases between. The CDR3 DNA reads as TGCGCCAGCAGCCACGCTGGGGGCAGGGGAGGCCTATCCGAGCAGTACTTC. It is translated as CASSHAGGRGGLSEQYF.

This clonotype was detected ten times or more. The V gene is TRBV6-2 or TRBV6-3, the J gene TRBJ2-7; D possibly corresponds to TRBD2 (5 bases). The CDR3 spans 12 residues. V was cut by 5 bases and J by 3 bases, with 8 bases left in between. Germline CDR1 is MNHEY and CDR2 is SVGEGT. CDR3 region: CASSPGNYEQYF. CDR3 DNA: TGTGCCAGCAGTCCCGGGAACTACGAGCAGTACTTC.

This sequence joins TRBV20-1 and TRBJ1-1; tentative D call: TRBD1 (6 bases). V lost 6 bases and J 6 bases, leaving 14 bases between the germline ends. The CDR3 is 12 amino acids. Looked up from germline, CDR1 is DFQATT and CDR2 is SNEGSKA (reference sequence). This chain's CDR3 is CSAQRTDSEAFF. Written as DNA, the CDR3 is TGCAGTGCCCAGAGGACAGACTCTGAAGCTTTCTTT.

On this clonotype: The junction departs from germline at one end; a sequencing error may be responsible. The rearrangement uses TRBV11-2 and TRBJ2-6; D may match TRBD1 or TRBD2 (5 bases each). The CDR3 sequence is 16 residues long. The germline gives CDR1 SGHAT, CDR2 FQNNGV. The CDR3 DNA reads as TGTGCCAGCAGCTTAGTCGGAGGTGGTGGGGCCAACGTCCTGAGTTTC. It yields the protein CASSLVGGGGANVLSF.

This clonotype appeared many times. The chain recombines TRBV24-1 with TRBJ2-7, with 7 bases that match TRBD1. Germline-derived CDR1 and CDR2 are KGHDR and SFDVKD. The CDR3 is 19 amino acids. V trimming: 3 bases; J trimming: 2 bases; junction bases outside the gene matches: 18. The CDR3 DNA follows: TGTGCCACCAGTGATCGACCCCGGGACAGAGGATATCACGCCTACGAGCAGTACTTC. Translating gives CATSDRPRDRGYHAYEQYF.

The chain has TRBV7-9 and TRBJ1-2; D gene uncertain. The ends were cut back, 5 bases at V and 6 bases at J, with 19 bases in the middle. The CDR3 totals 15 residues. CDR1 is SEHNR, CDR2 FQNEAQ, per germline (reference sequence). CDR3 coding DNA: TGTGCCAGCAGCCCAACCGTGCGGGGAAGAGATGGCTACACCTTC. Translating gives CASSPTVRGRDGYTF.